This T cell receptor beta chain was captured by sequencing in a study of OX40 agonist ivuxolimab in advanced cancers. Whole-study context: Participants could have had prior anti-PD-1, anti-PD-L1 or anti-CTLA-4 therapy, and less than 45% had some. Overall study results and limits: Averaged across samples, CD8+ T cells carried more expanded clones than CD4+ did. Clonal expansion from baseline to week 6 occurred in both CD4+ and CD8+ T cells.

Of note for this clone: As yet, its antigen is unknown.

This CDR3 spans 14 amino acids. Germline V gene lookup returns CDR1 KGHSY and CDR2 FQNENV. The junction had 8 bases not matched to a gene; V was cut back by 7 bases and J by 5 bases. Sampling of blood occurred at baseline, cycle 4 day 1, and cycle 7 day 1. The repertoire was sequenced with immunoSEQ multiplex PCR; TCRdb's copy has only in-frame clones and lacks some. The table records over 20,000 clones, around 85% of them present only once. The specimen comprised CD4+ or CD8+ T cells sorted from blood, sampled in a trial of the OX40 agonist ivuxolimab. The source is an adult with an advanced solid tumor such as melanoma, head and neck, liver or kidney cancer. The gene calls are TRBV16 and TRBJ1-1; 9 nucleotides agree with TRBD1. CDR3 in amino acids: CASNPTGGETEAFF. CDR3 coding DNA: TGTGCCAGCAACCCGACAGGGGGAGAGACTGAAGCTTTCTTT.